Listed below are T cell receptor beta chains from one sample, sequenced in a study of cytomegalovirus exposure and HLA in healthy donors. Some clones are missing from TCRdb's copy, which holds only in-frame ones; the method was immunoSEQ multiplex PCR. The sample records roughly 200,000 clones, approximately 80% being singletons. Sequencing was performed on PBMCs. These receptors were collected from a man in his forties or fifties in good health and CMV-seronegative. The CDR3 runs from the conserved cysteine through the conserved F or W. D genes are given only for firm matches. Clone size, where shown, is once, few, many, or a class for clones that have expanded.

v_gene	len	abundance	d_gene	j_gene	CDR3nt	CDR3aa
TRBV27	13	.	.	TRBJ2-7	TGTGCCAGCAGTTTCGGGACAACCTACGAGCAGTACTTC	CASSFGTTYEQYF
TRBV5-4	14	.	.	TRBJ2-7	TGTGCCAGCAGCTTGGACAGAAACTCCTACGAGCAGTACTTC	CASSLDRNSYEQYF
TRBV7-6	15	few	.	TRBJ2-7	TGTGCCAGCAGCTTAGCCCCACAGGGCGGTGGCGAGCAGTACTTC	CASSLAPQGGGEQYF
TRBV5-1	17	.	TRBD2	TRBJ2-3	TGCGCCAGCAACTCCAACCCGAGCGGGAGTGGGACAGATACGCAGTATTTT	CASNSNPSGSGTDTQYF
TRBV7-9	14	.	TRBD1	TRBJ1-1	TGTGCCAGCAGCTCCAGACAGGGTAAGACTGAAGCTTTCTTT	CASSSRQGKTEAFF
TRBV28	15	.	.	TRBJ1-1	TGTGCCAGCAGTCTTCGGGTCGCGGGAGGCGCTGAAGCTTTCTTT	CASSLRVAGGAEAFF
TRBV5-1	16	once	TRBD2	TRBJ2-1	TGCGCCAGCAGCTTGGCCACTAGCGGGAAGTCCGATGAGCAGTTCTTC	CASSLATSGKSDEQFF
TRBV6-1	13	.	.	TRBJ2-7	TGTGCCAGCAGTGAATTGCGGCCCTACGAGCAGTACTTC	CASSELRPYEQYF
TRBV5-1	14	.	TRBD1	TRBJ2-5	TGCGCCAGCAGCCCCGGACAGGGCCAAGAGACCCAGTACTTC	CASSPGQGQETQYF
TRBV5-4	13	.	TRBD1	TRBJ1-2	TGTGCCAGCAGCTTGGCGACAGGGGCTGGCTACACCTTC	CASSLATGAGYTF
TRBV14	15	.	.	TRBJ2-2	TGTGCCAGCAGCCCTCGGACTGTTCACACCGGGGAGCTGTTTTTT	CASSPRTVHTGELFF
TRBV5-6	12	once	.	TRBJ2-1	TGTGCCAGCAGCTTGGGATACACTAGCTCGTTCTTC	CASSLGYTSSFF
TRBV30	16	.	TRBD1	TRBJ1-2	TGTGCCGGGGCATTGCCAGGGGGCGCAAGATGGTATGGCTACACCTTC	CAGALPGGARWYGYTF
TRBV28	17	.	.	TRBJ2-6	TGTGCCAGCAGTTTTGAGCAGGTTTTCTCTGGGGCCAACGTCCTGACTTTC	CASSFEQVFSGANVLTF
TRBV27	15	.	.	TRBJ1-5	TGTGCCAGCAGTTTGAAGGCGGGGGCCAATCAGCCCCAGCATTTT	CASSLKAGANQPQHF
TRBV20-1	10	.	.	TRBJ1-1	TGCAGTGCCCCATACACTGAAGCTTTCTTT	CSAPYTEAFF
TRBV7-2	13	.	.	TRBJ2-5	TGTGCCAGCAGCTCAGGAATCACAGAGACCCAGTACTTC	CASSSGITETQYF
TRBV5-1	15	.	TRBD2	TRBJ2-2	TGCGCCAGCAGCTCTTATAGCGGGAGTGCCGGGGAGCTGTTTTTT	CASSSYSGSAGELFF
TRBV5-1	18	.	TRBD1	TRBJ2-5	TGCGCCAGCAGCCGACGCCCCCCCGGGACAGGGAACTTAGAGACCCAGTACTTC	CASSRRPPGTGNLETQYF
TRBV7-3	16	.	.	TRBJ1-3	TGTGCCAGCAGCCCCGGGGGGCTCCTCTCTGGAAACACCATATATTTT	CASSPGGLLSGNTIYF
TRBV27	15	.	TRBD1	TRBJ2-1	TGTGCCAGCAGTTTATTGGGGACAGGGGCAAATGAGCAGTTCTTC	CASSLLGTGANEQFF
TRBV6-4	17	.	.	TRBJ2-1	TGTGCCAGCAGCCCCCGAGGCAGCTCGAGCTCCTACAATGAGCAGTTCTTC	CASSPRGSSSSYNEQFF
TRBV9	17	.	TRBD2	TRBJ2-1	TGTGCCAGCAGCGTAGGCGGAGCGGGAGGGGTTCGGGGTGAGCAGTTCTTC	CASSVGGAGGVRGEQFF
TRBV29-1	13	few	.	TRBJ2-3	TGCAGCGTTGCTCGGGGTCGCACAGATACGCAGTATTTT	CSVARGRTDTQYF
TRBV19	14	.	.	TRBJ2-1	TGTGCCAGTAGTATAAATCCAGGGGTGTATGAGCAGTTCTTC	CASSINPGVYEQFF
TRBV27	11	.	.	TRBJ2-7	TGTGCCATCCGTAGGGGACACGAGCAGTACTTC	CAIRRGHEQYF
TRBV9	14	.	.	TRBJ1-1	TGTGCCAGCAGCGTAGATCACGAGGACACTGAAGCTTTCTTT	CASSVDHEDTEAFF
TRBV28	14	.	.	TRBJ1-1	TGTGCCAGCAGTTTGCCAGGGCGAGGCACTGAAGCTTTCTTT	CASSLPGRGTEAFF
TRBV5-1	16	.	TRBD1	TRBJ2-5	TGCGCCAGCAGCACCGGACAGGAACGAAATCAAGAGACCCAGTACTTC	CASSTGQERNQETQYF
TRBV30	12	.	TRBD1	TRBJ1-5	TGTGCCTGGACGACAGGGAATCAGCCCCAGCATTTT	CAWTTGNQPQHF
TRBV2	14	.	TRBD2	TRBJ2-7	TGTGCCAGCAGTGCAGCGGGAGCTCCCTACGAGCAGTACTTC	CASSAAGAPYEQYF
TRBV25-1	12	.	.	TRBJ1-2	TGTGCCAGCGGGGGGGGCACGTATGGCTACACCTTC	CASGGGTYGYTF
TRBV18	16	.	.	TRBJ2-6	TGTGCCAGCTCACCAGTCAGTTCCTCTGGGGCCAACGTCCTGACTTTC	CASSPVSSSGANVLTF
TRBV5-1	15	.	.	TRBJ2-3	TGCGCCAGCAGCTTGGTAGGGACTCCTGGAGATACGCAGTATTTT	CASSLVGTPGDTQYF
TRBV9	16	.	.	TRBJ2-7	TGTGCCAGCAGCGCCACCTCCGGACTGGGGATCTACGAGCAGTACTTC	CASSATSGLGIYEQYF
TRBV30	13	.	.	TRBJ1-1	TGTGCCTGGAGTGCAGGGGTCCAGGCTGAAGCTTTCTTT	CAWSAGVQAEAFF
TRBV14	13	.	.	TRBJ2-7	TGTGCCAGCAGCCAAGACCTAGGTTACGAGCAGTACTTC	CASSQDLGYEQYF
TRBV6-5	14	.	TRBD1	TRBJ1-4	TGTGCCAGCAGGGGACAGGGTGACTTTGAAAAACTGTTTTTT	CASRGQGDFEKLFF
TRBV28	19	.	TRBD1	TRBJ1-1	TGTGCCAGCAGTGGGGCCAATGAAGGGACAGGGGGAATTAACACTGAAGCTTTCTTT	CASSGANEGTGGINTEAFF
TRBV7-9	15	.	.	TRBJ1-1	TGTGCCAGCAGCAAAGGGAGGGGCGCGGTCACTGAAGCTTTCTTT	CASSKGRGAVTEAFF
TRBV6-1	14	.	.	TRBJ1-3	TGTGCCAGCAGTGAAGGGGGGGAAAGAAACACCATATATTTT	CASSEGGERNTIYF
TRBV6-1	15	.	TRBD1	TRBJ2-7	TGTGCCAGCAGTGGGTTGGACAGGGGGATCGACGAGCAGTACTTC	CASSGLDRGIDEQYF
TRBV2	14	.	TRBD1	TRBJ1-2	TGTGCCAGCAGCTCTTCGACAGGGTCCTATGGCTACACCTTC	CASSSSTGSYGYTF
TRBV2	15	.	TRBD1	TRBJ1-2	TGTGCCAGCAGTGACGGACAGGGGGCTAACTATGGCTACACCTTC	CASSDGQGANYGYTF
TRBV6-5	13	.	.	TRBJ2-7	TGTGCCAGCCGGAAAGCAGGGTTCTACGAGCAGTACTTC	CASRKAGFYEQYF
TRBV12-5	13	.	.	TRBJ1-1	TGTGCTAGTGGTTTGGTATCACGGACTGAAGCTTTCTTT	CASGLVSRTEAFF
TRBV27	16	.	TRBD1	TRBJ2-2	TGTGCCAGCAGACCGTGGGACAGGGGGCCCACCGGGGAGCTGTTTTTT	CASRPWDRGPTGELFF
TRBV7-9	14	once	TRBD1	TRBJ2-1	TGTGCCAGCAGCTTAAGGGGGCGCAGCAATGAGCAGTTCTTC	CASSLRGRSNEQFF
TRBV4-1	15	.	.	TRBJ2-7	TGCGCCAGCAGCCCTCCGGCAGGGGCTCACTACGAGCAGTACTTC	CASSPPAGAHYEQYF
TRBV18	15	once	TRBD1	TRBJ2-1	TGTGCCAGCTCACGAGGGACAGGGGATTACAATGAGCAGTTCTTC	CASSRGTGDYNEQFF
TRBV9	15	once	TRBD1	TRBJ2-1	TGTGCCAGCAGCGTAGATGGACAGGGGGCCAATGAGCAGTTCTTC	CASSVDGQGANEQFF
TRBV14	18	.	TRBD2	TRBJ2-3	TGTGCCAGCAGCCAAATGGTGAGACTAGCGGTGGGGGAGGCCGGTACGTATTTT	CASSQMVRLAVGEAGTYF
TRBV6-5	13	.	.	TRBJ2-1	TGTGCCAGCAGCGAAATAACAGAATTGGTGCAGTTCTTC	CASSEITELVQFF
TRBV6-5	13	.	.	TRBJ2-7	TGTGCCAGCAGTTACCAGGACAGCTACGAGCAGTACTTC	CASSYQDSYEQYF
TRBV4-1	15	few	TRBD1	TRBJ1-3	TGCGCCAGCAGCCAAAGACAGGGATCTGGAAACACCATATATTTT	CASSQRQGSGNTIYF